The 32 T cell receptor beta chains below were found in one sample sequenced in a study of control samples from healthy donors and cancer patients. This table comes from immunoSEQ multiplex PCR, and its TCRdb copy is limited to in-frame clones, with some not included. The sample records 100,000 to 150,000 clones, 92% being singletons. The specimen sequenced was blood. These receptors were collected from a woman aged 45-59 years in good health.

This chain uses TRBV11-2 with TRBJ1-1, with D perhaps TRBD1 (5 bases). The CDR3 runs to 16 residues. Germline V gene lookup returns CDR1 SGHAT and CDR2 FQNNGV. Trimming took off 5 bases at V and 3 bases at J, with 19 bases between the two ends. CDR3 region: CASSPLGRGGDTEAFF. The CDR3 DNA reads TGTGCCAGCAGCCCTTTGGGGAGGGGAGGCGACACTGAAGCTTTCTTT.

The CDR3 DNA reads as TGCGCCAGCAGACTCGGCGACAGGGGGTCCTACAATGAGCAGTTCTTC. Residues: CASRLGDRGSYNEQFF. This chain connects TRBV5-1 to TRBJ2-1; TRBD1 matches at 9 bases. The CDR3 runs to 16 residues. Germline V CDR1 and CDR2: SGHRS, YFSETQ. The trim removed 5 bases at V and 1 base at J, leaving 7 bases unmatched.

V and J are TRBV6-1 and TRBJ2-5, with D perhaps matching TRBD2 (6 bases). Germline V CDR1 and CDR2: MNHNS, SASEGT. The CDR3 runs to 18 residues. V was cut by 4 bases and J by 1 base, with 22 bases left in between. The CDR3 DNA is TGTGCCAGCAGTGGTAGGGTCGGGGGAGCGTATCGCCAAGAGACCCAGTACTTC. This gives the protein CASSGRVGGAYRQETQYF.

The CDR3 reads CASRVTENYNQPQHF. The CDR3 region has the DNA TGCGCCAGCAGAGTCACCGAGAACTATAATCAGCCCCAGCATTTT. V gene TRBV4-1 combines with J gene TRBJ1-5; D is unclear. V lost 6 bases and J lost 4, with 16 bases in between. Germline lookup yields CDR1 MGHRA and CDR2 YSYEKL. The CDR3 has 15 amino acids.

CDR3 nucleotide sequence: TGTGCCAGCAGGATAACACAGGGGGGCTATGGCTACACCTTC. Encoded protein: CASRITQGGYGYTF. This rearrangement joins TRBV2 to TRBJ1-2; TRBD1 matches 8 bases. CDR1 and CDR2 from the germline V gene are SNHLY and FYNNEI. The CDR3 has 14 residues. The V and J ends lost 6 bases and 4 bases, in that order; junction bases with no gene match: 7. The variable domain in full, with the rest retrieved from reference TRBV2 and TRBJ1-2, is EPEVTQTPSHQVTQMGQEVILRCVPISNHLYFYWYRQILGQKVEFLVSFYNNEISEKSEIFDDQFSVERPDGSNFTLKIRSTKLEDSAMYFCASRITQGGYGYTFGSGTRLTVV.

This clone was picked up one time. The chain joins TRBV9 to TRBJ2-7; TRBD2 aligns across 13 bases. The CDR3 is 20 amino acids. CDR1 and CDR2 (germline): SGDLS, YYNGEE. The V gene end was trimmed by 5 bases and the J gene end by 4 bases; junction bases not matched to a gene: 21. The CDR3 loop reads CASRATGGNTSGRAVYEQYF. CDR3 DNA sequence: TGTGCCAGCAGGGCGACAGGGGGAAATACTAGCGGGAGGGCCGTATACGAGCAGTACTTC.

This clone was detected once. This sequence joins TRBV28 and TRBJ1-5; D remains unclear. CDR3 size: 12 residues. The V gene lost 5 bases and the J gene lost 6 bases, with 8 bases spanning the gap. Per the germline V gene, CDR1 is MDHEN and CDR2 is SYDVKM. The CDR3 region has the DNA TGTGCCAGCAGTCCCCCCAGTCAGCCCCAGCATTTT. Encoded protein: CASSPPSQPQHF.

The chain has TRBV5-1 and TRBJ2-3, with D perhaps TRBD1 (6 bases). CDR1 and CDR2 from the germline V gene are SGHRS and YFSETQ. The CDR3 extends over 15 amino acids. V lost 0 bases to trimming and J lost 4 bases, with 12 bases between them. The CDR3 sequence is CASSLANGGADTQYF. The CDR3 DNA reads TGCGCCAGCAGCTTGGCGAATGGGGGCGCAGATACGCAGTATTTT.

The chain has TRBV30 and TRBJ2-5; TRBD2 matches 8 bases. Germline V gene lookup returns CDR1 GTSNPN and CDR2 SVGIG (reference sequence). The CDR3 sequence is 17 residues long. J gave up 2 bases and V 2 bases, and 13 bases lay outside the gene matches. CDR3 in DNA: TGTGCCTGGAGTCGTCCTAGCGGGCCGATCCTTCAAGAGACCCAGTACTTC. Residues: CAWSRPSGPILQETQYF.

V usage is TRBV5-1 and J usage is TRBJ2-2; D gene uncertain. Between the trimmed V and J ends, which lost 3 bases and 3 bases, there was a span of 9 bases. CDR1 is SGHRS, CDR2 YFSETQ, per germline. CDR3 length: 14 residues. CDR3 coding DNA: TGCGCCAGCAGCTATTCATCGGACACCGGGGAGCTGTTTTTT. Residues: CASSYSSDTGELFF.

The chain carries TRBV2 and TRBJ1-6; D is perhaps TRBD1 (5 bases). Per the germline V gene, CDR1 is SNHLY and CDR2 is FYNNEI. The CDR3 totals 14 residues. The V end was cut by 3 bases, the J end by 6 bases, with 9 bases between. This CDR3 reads CASSETAPNSPLHF. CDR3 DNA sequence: TGTGCCAGCAGTGAGACAGCACCTAATTCACCCCTCCACTTT.

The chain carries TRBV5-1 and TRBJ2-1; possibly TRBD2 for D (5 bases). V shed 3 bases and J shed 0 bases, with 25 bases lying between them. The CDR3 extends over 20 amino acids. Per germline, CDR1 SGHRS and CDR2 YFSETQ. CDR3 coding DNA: TGCGCCAGCAGCTCAAGAAGGTGGGGAGCGGCTAATAGCTCCTACAATGAGCAGTTCTTC. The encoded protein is CASSSRRWGAANSSYNEQFF.

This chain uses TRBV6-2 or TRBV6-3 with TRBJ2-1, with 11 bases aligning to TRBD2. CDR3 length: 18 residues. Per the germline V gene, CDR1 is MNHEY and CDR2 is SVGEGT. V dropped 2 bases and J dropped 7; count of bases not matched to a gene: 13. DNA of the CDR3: TGTGCCAGCAGTTACCCAACTAGCGGGAGTGGGGCTAGGAATGAGCAGTTCTTC. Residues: CASSYPTSGSGARNEQFF.

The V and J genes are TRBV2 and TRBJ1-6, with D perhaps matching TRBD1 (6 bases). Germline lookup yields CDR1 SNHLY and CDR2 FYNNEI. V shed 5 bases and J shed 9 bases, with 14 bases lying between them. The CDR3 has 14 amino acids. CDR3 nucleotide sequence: TGTGCCAGCAGTAAGACAGGTGGGGGTTCACCCCTCCACTTT. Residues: CASSKTGGGSPLHF.

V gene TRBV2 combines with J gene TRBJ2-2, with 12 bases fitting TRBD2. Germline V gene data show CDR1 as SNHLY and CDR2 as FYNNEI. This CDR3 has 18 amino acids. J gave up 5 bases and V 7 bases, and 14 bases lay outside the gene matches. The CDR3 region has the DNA TGTGCCAGCACGCCCCTGTCAGGTGGGACTAGCGGGACCGGGGAGCTGTTTTTT. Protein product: CASTPLSGGTSGTGELFF.

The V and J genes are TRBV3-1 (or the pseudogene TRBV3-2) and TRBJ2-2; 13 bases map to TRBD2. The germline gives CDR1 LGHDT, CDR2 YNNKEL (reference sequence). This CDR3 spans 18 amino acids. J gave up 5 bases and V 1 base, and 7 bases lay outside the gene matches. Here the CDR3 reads CASSQGTSGGLRTGELFF. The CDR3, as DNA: TGTGCCAGCAGCCAAGGGACTAGCGGGGGCCTGAGGACCGGGGAGCTGTTTTTT.

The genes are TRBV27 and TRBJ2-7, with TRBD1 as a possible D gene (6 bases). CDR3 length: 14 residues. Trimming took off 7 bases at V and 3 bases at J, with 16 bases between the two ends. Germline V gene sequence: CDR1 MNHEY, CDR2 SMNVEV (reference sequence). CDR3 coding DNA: TGTGCCAGCACAAATACGGGACAAGGCTACGAGCAGTACTTC. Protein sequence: CASTNTGQGYEQYF.

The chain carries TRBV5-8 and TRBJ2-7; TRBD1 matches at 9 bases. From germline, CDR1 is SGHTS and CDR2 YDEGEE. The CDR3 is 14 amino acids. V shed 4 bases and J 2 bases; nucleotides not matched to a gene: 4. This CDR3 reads CASSGDRATYEQYF. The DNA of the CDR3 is TGTGCCAGCAGCGGGGACAGGGCCACCTACGAGCAGTACTTC.

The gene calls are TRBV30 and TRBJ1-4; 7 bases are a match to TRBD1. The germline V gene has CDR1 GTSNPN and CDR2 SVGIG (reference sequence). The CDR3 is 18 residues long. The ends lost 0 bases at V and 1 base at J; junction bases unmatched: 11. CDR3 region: CAWSVGGGGRGTNEKLFF. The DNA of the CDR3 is TGTGCCTGGAGTGTAGGTGGAGGGGGCCGTGGAACTAATGAAAAACTGTTTTTT.

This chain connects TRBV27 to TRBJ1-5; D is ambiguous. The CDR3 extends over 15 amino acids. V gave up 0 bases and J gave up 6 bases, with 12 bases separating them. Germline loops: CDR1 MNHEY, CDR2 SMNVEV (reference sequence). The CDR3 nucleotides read TGTGCCAGCAGTTTATCTTTCCCCTCGGGTCAGCCCCAGCATTTT. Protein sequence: CASSLSFPSGQPQHF.

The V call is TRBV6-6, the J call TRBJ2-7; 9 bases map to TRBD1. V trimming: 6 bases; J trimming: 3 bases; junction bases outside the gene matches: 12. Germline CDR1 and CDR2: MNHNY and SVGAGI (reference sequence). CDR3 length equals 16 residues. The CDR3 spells CASRVGGTGFNYEQYF. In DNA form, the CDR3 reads TGTGCCAGCAGGGTCGGTGGGACAGGGTTTAACTACGAGCAGTACTTC.

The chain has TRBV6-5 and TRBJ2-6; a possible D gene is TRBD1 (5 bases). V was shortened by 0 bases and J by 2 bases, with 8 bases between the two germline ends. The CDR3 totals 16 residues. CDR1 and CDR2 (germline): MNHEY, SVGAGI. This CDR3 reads CASSYSEGAGANVLTF. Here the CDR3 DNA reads TGTGCCAGCAGTTACTCGGAAGGGGCTGGGGCCAACGTCCTGACTTTC.

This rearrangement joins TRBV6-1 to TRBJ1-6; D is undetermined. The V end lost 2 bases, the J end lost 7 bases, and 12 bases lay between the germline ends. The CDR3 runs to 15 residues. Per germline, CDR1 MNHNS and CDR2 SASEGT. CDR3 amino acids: CASSERPEANSPLHF. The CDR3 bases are TGTGCCAGCAGTGAAAGGCCGGAAGCGAATTCACCCCTCCACTTT.

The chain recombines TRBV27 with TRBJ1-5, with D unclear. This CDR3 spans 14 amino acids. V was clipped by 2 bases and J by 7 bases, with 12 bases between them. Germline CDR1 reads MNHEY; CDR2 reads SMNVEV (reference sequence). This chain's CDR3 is CASSLMGGGQPQHF. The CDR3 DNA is TGTGCCAGCAGTTTAATGGGCGGAGGGCAGCCCCAGCATTTT.

In DNA, the CDR3 is TGTGCCAGCAGAAAACGGACAGGGCTGGGTCAGCCCCAGCATTTT. This codes for CASRKRTGLGQPQHF. J is TRBJ1-5 and V is TRBV11-3, with 8 positions matching TRBD1. Trimming took 6 bases from V and 6 from J; bases not matched to a gene: 10. The CDR3 consists of 15 residues. Germline loops: CDR1 SGHNT, CDR2 YENEEA.

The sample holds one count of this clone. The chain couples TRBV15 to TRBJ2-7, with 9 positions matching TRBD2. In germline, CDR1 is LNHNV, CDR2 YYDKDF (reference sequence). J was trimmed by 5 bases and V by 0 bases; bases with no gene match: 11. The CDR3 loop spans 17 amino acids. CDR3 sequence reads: CATSRDQGVAGVHEQYF. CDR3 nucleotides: TGTGCCACCAGCAGAGATCAAGGAGTAGCGGGAGTACACGAGCAGTACTTC.

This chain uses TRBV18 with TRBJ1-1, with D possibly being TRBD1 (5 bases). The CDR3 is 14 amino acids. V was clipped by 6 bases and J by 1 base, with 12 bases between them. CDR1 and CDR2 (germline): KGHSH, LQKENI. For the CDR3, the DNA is TGTGCCAGCTCCTCGACAGTAAAGAACACTGAAGCTTTCTTT. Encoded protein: CASSSTVKNTEAFF.

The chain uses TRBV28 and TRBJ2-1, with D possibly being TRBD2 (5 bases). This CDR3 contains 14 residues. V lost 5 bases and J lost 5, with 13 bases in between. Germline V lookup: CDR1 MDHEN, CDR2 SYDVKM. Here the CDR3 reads CASSRGRVHNEQFF. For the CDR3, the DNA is TGTGCCAGCAGTAGAGGGAGAGTCCACAATGAGCAGTTCTTC.

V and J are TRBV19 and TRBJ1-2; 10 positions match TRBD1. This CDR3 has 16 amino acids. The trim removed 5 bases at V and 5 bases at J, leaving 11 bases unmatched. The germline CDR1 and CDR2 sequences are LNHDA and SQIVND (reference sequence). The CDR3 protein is CASSDTTGGAEYGYTF. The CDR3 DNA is TGTGCCAGTAGTGACACGACAGGGGGCGCGGAATATGGCTACACCTTC.

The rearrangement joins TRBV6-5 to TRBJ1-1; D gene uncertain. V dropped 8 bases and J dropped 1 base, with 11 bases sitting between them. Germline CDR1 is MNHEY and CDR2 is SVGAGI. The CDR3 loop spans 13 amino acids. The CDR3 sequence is CASFFTRNTEAFF. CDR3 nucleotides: TGTGCCAGCTTTTTTACGAGGAACACTGAAGCTTTCTTT.

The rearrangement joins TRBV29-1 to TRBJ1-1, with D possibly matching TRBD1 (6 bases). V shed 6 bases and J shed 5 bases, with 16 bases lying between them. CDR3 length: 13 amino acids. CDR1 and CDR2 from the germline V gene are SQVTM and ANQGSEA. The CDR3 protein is CSVGGTPGTEAFF. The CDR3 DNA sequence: TGCAGCGTCGGGGGGACACCCGGGACTGAAGCTTTCTTT.

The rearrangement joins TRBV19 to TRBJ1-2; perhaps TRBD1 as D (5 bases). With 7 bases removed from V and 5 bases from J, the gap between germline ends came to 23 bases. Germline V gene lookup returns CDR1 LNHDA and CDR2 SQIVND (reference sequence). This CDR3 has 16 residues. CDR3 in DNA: TGTGCCAGTACCTCGGTAGGGGCCCTAAACAGATATGGCTACACCTTC. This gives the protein CASTSVGALNRYGYTF.